The present T cell receptor (beta chain) was sequenced within a study of blood T cell repertoires in COVID-19. As for the study in general: Researchers got acute and convalescent COVID-19 samples from the United States, Italy and Spain. In each case, the material was cDNA or gDNA derived from T cells, B-cell-depleted T cells, or PBMCs.

In the original workflow: Estimation of nucleated cell counts relied on the amplification of reference gene primers. TCRdb's table, derived via immunoSEQ multiplex PCR, lists solely in-frame clones and lacks some. The V and J calls and clone size were taken over from that table, and D and trimming were inferred from the DNA. The table shows 330,000 or so clones, with approximately 87% occurring only once. Germline V gene sequence: CDR1 SGHRS, CDR2 YFSETQ. The J segment lost 5 bases and the V segment lost 5 bases, leaving 4 bases of the junction unmatched. The CDR3 sequence is 13 residues long. Cohorts were based on clinical histories the participants reported.

This TCR derives from a man between 35 and 55 years old in a cohort exposed to, infected with or recovered from COVID-19 (not recorded which). The genes are TRBV5-1 and TRBJ1-2; 9 bases map to TRBD1. Sequences were obtained from PBMCs or T cells enriched from blood (not recorded which). The CDR3 loop is CASRLDRGYGYTF. CDR3 DNA sequence: TGCGCCAGCAGATTAGACAGGGGGTATGGCTACACCTTC.